Listed below are T cell receptor beta chains from one sample, sequenced in a study of circulating tumor DNA in untreated peripheral T-cell lymphoma. This table comes from immunoSEQ multiplex PCR, and its TCRdb copy is limited to in-frame clones, with some not included. The table shows about 7,200 clones, with about 80% occurring only once. The sequenced sample consisted of tumor tissue. These receptors came from a human donor with peripheral T-cell lymphoma. CDR3s include the opening cysteine and the closing phenylalanine or tryptophan. The D gene is left open where the match is weak. Clone size appears in some rows only: once, few, many, or a class for an expanded clone.

j_gene	len	abundance	v_gene	d_gene	CDR3nt	CDR3aa
TRBJ1-1	14	NA	TRBV6-8	TRBD1	TGTGCCAGCAGCAGCGACAGGGGGCTCCTGTTAGCTTTCTTT	CASSSDRGLLLAFF
TRBJ1-6	14	NA	TRBV6-8	TRBD1	TGTGCCAGCAGTCAGAGACAGGGGATTTCACCCCTCCACTTT	CASSQRQGISPLHF
TRBJ2-1	16	medium-sized	TRBV11-3	TRBD2	TGTGCCAGCAGCCAATTTCTAGCGGGGGGGTACAATGAGCAGTTCTTC	CASSQFLAGGYNEQFF
TRBJ2-3	14	NA	TRBV19	TRBD2	TGTGCCAGTCGGGACTTCGGGGGGGCTGATACGCAGTATTTT	CASRDFGGADTQYF
TRBJ2-3	15	NA	TRBV14	NA	TGTGCCAGCAGCCAGGGTGGAGCGATTACAGATACGCAGTATTTT	CASSQGGAITDTQYF
TRBJ2-1	15	once	TRBV19	TRBD1	TGTGCCAGTAGTATAGTCCGGACAGGGTCGGATGAGCAGTTCTTC	CASSIVRTGSDEQFF
TRBJ2-7	13	once	TRBV29-1	NA	TGCAGCGTTGAAGACCTACGTGGGCACGAGCAGTACTTC	CSVEDLRGHEQYF
TRBJ2-4	15	NA	TRBV6-8	NA	TGTGCCAGCAGTTACCAGGGGATAGCCAAAAACATTCAGTACTTC	CASSYQGIAKNIQYF
TRBJ2-1	14	NA	TRBV12-5	NA	TGTGCTAGTGGTTTGGTCGACAGCTACAATGAGCAGTTCTTC	CASGLVDSYNEQFF
TRBJ2-3	14	NA	TRBV19	TRBD2	TGTGCCAGTACCCGATTCTCGGGGGGGGATACGCAGTATTTT	CASTRFSGGDTQYF
TRBJ1-2	12	NA	TRBV28	NA	TGTGCCAGCAGTTTTCAGGGAGGAAGCTATACCTTT	CASSFQGGSYTF
TRBJ1-2	13	NA	TRBV28	NA	TGTGCCAGCAATTTAGGCCATAACTATGGCTACACCTTC	CASNLGHNYGYTF
TRBJ2-7	15	NA	TRBV18	NA	TGTGCCAGCTCACCCTTTCGGACTGGAGCCTACGAGCAGTACTTC	CASSPFRTGAYEQYF
TRBJ2-5	15	NA	TRBV5-1	TRBD2	TGCGCCAGCAGCTTGACAGCGGGGGTCCAAGAGACCCAGTACTTC	CASSLTAGVQETQYF
TRBJ1-3	16	once	TRBV11-3	NA	TGTGCCAGCAGCTTTCTTTTTCCCCAGGCCGGAAACACCATATATTTT	CASSFLFPQAGNTIYF
TRBJ2-7	12	few	TRBV30	TRBD1	TGTGCCTGGGGAAACAGGGGCTACGAGCAGTACTTC	CAWGNRGYEQYF
TRBJ2-4	15	NA	TRBV11-3	TRBD2	TGTGCCAGCAGCTTGGCGGGGGTAGGGTTGGACATTCAGTACTTC	CASSLAGVGLDIQYF
TRBJ2-5	16	NA	TRBV4-1	NA	TGCGCCAGCGGCCAAACCCCGGGACTCAAAGAAGAGACCCAGTACTTC	CASGQTPGLKEETQYF
TRBJ2-3	15	NA	TRBV11-3	TRBD2	TGTGCCAGCAGCTTGCGGGGGGCCGGCACAGATACGCAGTATTTT	CASSLRGAGTDTQYF
TRBJ2-4	15	NA	TRBV19	NA	TGTGCCAGTGGGGGGTCGGACAGGGCCAAAAACATTCAGTACTTC	CASGGSDRAKNIQYF
TRBJ1-1	15	few	TRBV11-3	NA	TGTGCCAGCAGCTTACAGTGGGGAATGAACACTGAAGCTTTCTTT	CASSLQWGMNTEAFF
TRBJ2-1	16	NA	TRBV11-3	TRBD2	TGTGCCAGCAGCTTACTTAGACTAGCTTTAGGCAATGAGCAGTTCTTC	CASSLLRLALGNEQFF
TRBJ1-5	16	NA	TRBV19	NA	TGTGCCAGTAGTATAGTTGAGGTTTCGAGCAATCAGCCCCAGCATTTT	CASSIVEVSSNQPQHF
TRBJ1-1	13	NA	TRBV28	NA	TGTGCCAGCAGTTTAGGTGAATGGACTGAAGCTTTCTTT	CASSLGEWTEAFF
TRBJ1-4	16	NA	TRBV19	NA	TGTGCCAGTAGTATAATCCGGGACCTGAGTAGAGAAAAACTGTTTTTT	CASSIIRDLSREKLFF
TRBJ2-7	14	NA	TRBV28	NA	TGTGCCAGCTCCCCGGGAAGACATTCCTACGAGCAGTACTTC	CASSPGRHSYEQYF
TRBJ1-2	12	NA	TRBV30	NA	TGTGCCTGGAGTTCGGGGCCCTATGGCTACACCTTC	CAWSSGPYGYTF
TRBJ2-1	15	NA	TRBV15	TRBD2	TGTGCCACCAGCAGACTAGCGGGGGCCTACAATGAGCAGTTCTTC	CATSRLAGAYNEQFF
TRBJ2-7	15	NA	TRBV4-1	TRBD1	TGCGCCAGTTCCCCGGGACAGGGGATTCCCTACGAGCAGTACTTC	CASSPGQGIPYEQYF
TRBJ1-6	15	NA	TRBV14	NA	TGTGCCAGCAGCCAAGACCAGGGCAGGGATTCACCCCTCCACTTT	CASSQDQGRDSPLHF
TRBJ2-1	14	few	TRBV6-8	NA	TGTGCCAGCAGTTACAACCGCAGGGTCAATGAGCAGTTCTTC	CASSYNRRVNEQFF
TRBJ2-3	15	few	TRBV11-3	TRBD2	TGTGCCAGCAGCCCGACTAGCGTGCCCACAGATACGCAGTATTTT	CASSPTSVPTDTQYF
TRBJ2-3	14	NA	TRBV11-1	NA	TGTGCCAGCAGCTTAGTGTCAGGCACAGATACGCAGTATTTT	CASSLVSGTDTQYF
TRBJ2-3	16	few	TRBV29-1	TRBD1	TGCAGCGTGGCGGGACAGGGGGCAACGTTTGTGGATACGCAGTATTTT	CSVAGQGATFVDTQYF
TRBJ2-7	15	NA	TRBV14	TRBD1	TGTGCCAGCAGCCAGATACAGGGGGCTTTGAGCGAGCAGTACTTC	CASSQIQGALSEQYF
TRBJ1-5	13	NA	TRBV19	TRBD1	TGTGCCAGTGGCAGGACAGGGAATCAGCCCCAGCATTTT	CASGRTGNQPQHF
TRBJ1-5	15	NA	TRBV19	TRBD1	TGTGCCAGTAGTATGGGACAGAATAGCAATCAGCCCCAGCATTTT	CASSMGQNSNQPQHF
TRBJ2-6	18	NA	TRBV28	NA	TGTGCCAGCAGTTCCCCGAACCCCAGGGCCGACGGGGCCAACGTCCTGACTTTC	CASSSPNPRADGANVLTF
TRBJ1-6	14	once	TRBV28	TRBD1	TGTGCCAGCAGCCAAGGGACAGGGGGCTCACCCCTCCACTTT	CASSQGTGGSPLHF
TRBJ1-1	15	NA	TRBV11-3	TRBD1	TGTGCCAGCAGCTTAGTAACAGGGGCGAACACTGAAGCTTTCTTT	CASSLVTGANTEAFF
TRBJ1-1	14	NA	TRBV30	NA	TGTGCCTGGAGTGTATGGGAAGGTTACACTGAAGCTTTCTTT	CAWSVWEGYTEAFF
TRBJ2-5	14	few	TRBV30	NA	TGTGCCTGGAGCGACAGTGAAACTCAAGAGACCCAGTACTTC	CAWSDSETQETQYF
TRBJ2-7	14	NA	TRBV19	NA	TGTGCCAGTAGTATCACTGCTCGGATTGGGGAGCAGTACTTC	CASSITARIGEQYF
TRBJ1-4	13	few	TRBV19	NA	TGTGCCAGTAGTTTCCTGGGGGTCGCAAAACTGTTTTTT	CASSFLGVAKLFF
TRBJ2-7	12	NA	TRBV18	NA	TGTGCCAGCTCATCACAGGTCTACGAGCAGTACTTC	CASSSQVYEQYF
TRBJ1-5	15	NA	TRBV6-8	NA	TGTGCCAGCAGTGACGGGTTGTGGGGGACCCAGCCCCAGCATTTT	CASSDGLWGTQPQHF
TRBJ2-3	16	NA	TRBV6-8	NA	TGTGCCAGCAGTTACCCAGCCGGGGCGCCCACAGATACGCAGTATTTT	CASSYPAGAPTDTQYF
TRBJ2-2	14	NA	TRBV6-8	TRBD2	TGTGCCAGCAGTGCAGCGGGGAGGTTCGGGGAGCTGTTTTTT	CASSAAGRFGELFF
TRBJ1-2	11	NA	TRBV30	NA	TGTGCCTGGAGTATTGGATATGGCTACACCTTC	CAWSIGYGYTF
TRBJ1-6	14	few	TRBV28	NA	TGTGCCAGCAAAGGACAGAGCTATAATTCACCCCTCCACTTT	CASKGQSYNSPLHF
TRBJ1-2	14	once	TRBV10-2	NA	TGCGCCATCAGTGACTTAAGAGATTACTATGGCTACACCTTC	CAISDLRDYYGYTF
TRBJ2-4	15	NA	TRBV11-3	NA	TGTGCCAGCAGCTTAGTATCTCACGTGGTGGACATTCAGTACTTC	CASSLVSHVVDIQYF
TRBJ2-5	16	NA	TRBV5-1	NA	TGCGCCAGCACCCAATTCGGTCCCAGAGACCAAGAGACCCAGTACTTC	CASTQFGPRDQETQYF